One sample yielded the 13 T cell receptor beta chains listed below, sequenced in a study of Graves' ophthalmopathy and Graves' hyperthyroidism. Scientists amplified the TCR beta CDR3 regions from RNA transcripts. The workflow started with a first-round RT-PCR run with HTBI primers and then moved on to a second-round multiplex PCR. TCRdb recomputed calls from the multiplex PCR reads with MiXCR, one row per CDR3 protein. The sample holds 650,000 to 800,000 distinct CDR3 sequences, about 40% seen once. Sequenced: peripheral blood. These receptors originate from an adult man with Graves' ophthalmopathy.

This clonotype appeared many times. The chain combines TRBV15 with TRBJ1-2, with D perhaps TRBD1 (5 bases). V lost 1 base, J lost 4 bases, and 7 bases lay in between. Germline assignment: CDR1 LNHNV and CDR2 YYDKDF (reference sequence). This CDR3 has 13 amino acids. The CDR3 loop is CATSRGQSYGYTF. The CDR3 region has the DNA TGTGCCACCAGCAGAGGACAGAGCTATGGCTACACCTTC.

This clonotype has ten or more counts. The chain couples TRBV20-1 to TRBJ2-5; tentatively, D is TRBD1 (7 bases). V was clipped by 1 base and J by 1 base, with 10 bases between them. The germline V gene encodes CDR1 DFQATT and CDR2 SNEGSKA (reference sequence). This CDR3 spans 14 amino acids. CDR3: CSARGGDSQETQYF. The DNA for the CDR3 is TGCAGTGCTAGAGGGGGGGACAGCCAAGAGACCCAGTACTTC.

The chain is built from TRBV2 and TRBJ1-6; perhaps TRBD1 as D (5 bases). Germline V gives CDR1 SNHLY, CDR2 FYNNEI. The germline V and J ends were trimmed by 6 bases and 9 bases, with 15 bases remaining between them. The CDR3 is 14 amino acids. CDR3 bases: TGTGCCAGCAGAGCAACAGGTGTCCGTTCACCCCTCCACTTT. Amino acid sequence: CASRATGVRSPLHF.

This clonotype was detected only a few times. V gene TRBV4-1 combines with J gene TRBJ2-7; 12 bases map to TRBD1. There are 15 residues in the CDR3. Trimming took 1 base from V and 7 from J; bases not matched to a gene: 5. CDR1 and CDR2 (germline): MGHRA, YSYEKL. The CDR3 reads CASSQAGQGAWEQYF. The CDR3 DNA reads TGCGCCAGCAGCCAAGCGGGACAGGGGGCGTGGGAGCAGTACTTC.

In its sample, this clonotype was seen many times. V gene TRBV29-1 combines with J gene TRBJ2-6; TRBD2 aligns across 7 bases. V shed 6 bases and J 0 bases; nucleotides not matched to a gene: 8. This CDR3 region has 16 residues. The germline V gene has CDR1 SQVTM and CDR2 ANQGSEA. The CDR3 is CSVGGTPGSGANVLTF. CDR3 DNA sequence: TGCAGCGTCGGGGGGACCCCCGGCTCTGGGGCCAACGTCCTGACTTTC.

CDR3 DNA sequence: TGTGCCAGCAGTGAAGCGGGCAGCGACAATGAGCAGTTCTTC. Its translation is CASSEAGSDNEQFF. This chain uses TRBV2 with TRBJ2-7; D is uncertain. Gene TRBJ2-1 matches the end of the DNA better, so the J call may be wrong. Germline loops: CDR1 SNHLY, CDR2 FYNNEI. This CDR3 spans 14 amino acids.

At least ten counts were recorded for this clonotype. This chain connects TRBV5-1 to TRBJ2-7; TRBD2 is a possible D gene (5 bases). Trimming cost V 0 bases and J 6 bases, with 10 bases left between them. This CDR3 comprises 13 residues. CDR1 is SGHRS, CDR2 YFSETQ, per germline. The CDR3 coding sequence is TGCGCCAGCAGCTTGGCCGGGAAAGCCGAGCAGTACTTC. Amino acids: CASSLAGKAEQYF.

This chain joins TRBV2 and TRBJ2-2, with 8 positions matching TRBD2. The CDR3 covers 14 residues. Germline V CDR1 and CDR2: SNHLY, FYNNEI. With V trimmed by 8 bases and J by 4 bases, 6 bases remained unmatched. CDR3 in amino acids: CASSGTRSTGELFF. As DNA, the CDR3 is TGTGCCAGCTCAGGGACTAGAAGCACCGGGGAGCTGTTTTTT.

The chain carries TRBV5-4 and TRBJ1-1; 9 nucleotides agree with TRBD1. CDR1 and CDR2 from the germline V gene are SGHNT and YYREEE (reference sequence). V was clipped by 4 bases and J by 1 base; unmatched bases: 5. The CDR3 sequence is 15 residues long. The CDR3 sequence is CASSGRGQGNTEAFF. The CDR3 DNA reads TGTGCCAGCAGCGGACGGGGACAGGGGAACACTGAAGCTTTCTTT.

This clonotype has at least ten counts. The chain is built from TRBV20-1 and TRBJ1-1, with a weak D call TRBD1 (5 bases). This CDR3 spans 13 amino acids. The germline gives CDR1 DFQATT, CDR2 SNEGSKA (reference sequence). Trimming cost V 5 bases and J 0 bases, with 10 bases left between them. The chain's CDR3 is CSAVRGLNTEAFF. CDR3 in DNA: TGCAGTGCTGTCCGGGGCTTGAACACTGAAGCTTTCTTT.

This clonotype was counted at least ten times. This chain joins TRBV4-1 and TRBJ1-2, with D unresolved. The CDR3 totals 15 residues. Looked up from germline, CDR1 is MGHRA and CDR2 is YSYEKL. Trimming took off 2 bases at V and 9 bases at J, with 19 bases between the two ends. CDR3 in amino acids: CASSQPADKRNSYTF. Here the CDR3 DNA reads TGCGCCAGCAGCCAACCGGCAGATAAGAGGAACAGCTACACCTTC.

In the case of this clonotype: A read error is possible here, since a much larger clone lies one base away. The CDR3 carries no conserved terminal phenylalanine or tryptophan, so it likely arises from a read error. V usage is TRBV7-9 and J usage is TRBJ1-2; TRBD1 might be the D (5 bases). The CDR3 is 14 amino acids. Germline lookup yields CDR1 SEHNR and CDR2 FQNEAQ (reference sequence). V was clipped by 0 bases and J by 6 bases, with 11 bases between them. CDR3 sequence (DNA): TGTGCCAGCAGCTTAGCTGAGGGACGGCATGGCTACACCGTC. Residues: CASSLAEGRHGYTV.

This clonotype has only one observation. The gene calls are TRBV29-1 and TRBJ1-3, with a tentative D call TRBD1 (5 bases). Germline CDR1 and CDR2: SQVTM and ANQGSEA. With 8 bases removed from V and 7 bases from J, the gap between germline ends came to 21 bases. CDR3 length: 14 amino acids. The CDR3 DNA reads TGCAGCATCGAAATGGGACGATTACTTAACACCATATATTTT. Its protein is CSIEMGRLLNTIYF.